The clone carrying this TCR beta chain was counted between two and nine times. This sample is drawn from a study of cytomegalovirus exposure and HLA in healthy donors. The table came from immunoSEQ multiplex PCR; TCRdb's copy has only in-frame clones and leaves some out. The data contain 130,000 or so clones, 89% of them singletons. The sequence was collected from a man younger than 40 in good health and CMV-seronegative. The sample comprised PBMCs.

Here the CDR3 reads CASSPPIGEQYF. Written as DNA, the CDR3 is TGTGCCAGCTCACCACCGATCGGCGAGCAGTACTTC. This chain uses TRBV18 with TRBJ2-7; D is ambiguous. CDR3 length: 12 residues. Germline V gives CDR1 KGHSH, CDR2 LQKENI. The V and J ends lost 0 bases and 6 bases respectively, with 6 bases between them.